Listed below are T cell receptor beta chains from one sample, sequenced in a study of blood T cell repertoires in COVID-19. Method: immunoSEQ multiplex PCR; TCRdb's copy keeps in-frame clones and lacks some. There are roughly 150,000 clones in the sample; 60% to 85% occur only once, and 8% to 9.5% lies in the top ten. Sequenced sample: peripheral blood. These receptors all come from a man aged 55 to 69 with acute or convalescent COVID-19. CDR3s include the opening cysteine and the closing phenylalanine or tryptophan. A D gene is named only where the DNA matches it firmly. A clone size is listed for some rows: how often the clone was seen (once, few, many), or a class if it is expanded.

cdr3_length | d_call | clone_size | j_call | v_call | cdr3_nt | cdr3_aa
14 | . | . | TRBJ1-2 | TRBV7-9 | TGTGCCAGCAGCTCGACGGCGGTGATCTATGGCTACACCTTC | CASSSTAVIYGYTF
17 | TRBD2 | . | TRBJ2-3 | TRBV14 | TGTGCCAGCAGCCAGGTAGCGGGGATCCGTTCGGGAGATACGCAGTATTTT | CASSQVAGIRSGDTQYF
13 | . | . | TRBJ1-3 | TRBV12-3/TRBV12-4 | TGTGCCAGCAGTTCAGGGGAGCGAAACACCATATATTTT | CASSSGERNTIYF
12 | . | . | TRBJ1-2 | TRBV6-5 | TGTGCCAGCAGTTACGGACAGCATGGCTACACCTTC | CASSYGQHGYTF
15 | . | . | TRBJ2-3 | TRBV30 | TGTGCCTGGGCAACAGGGAAACGGCGCACAGATACGCAGTATTTT | CAWATGKRRTDTQYF
14 | TRBD1 | . | TRBJ2-1 | TRBV6-4 | TGTGCCAGCAGTGACTCAAGGGACAGCTATGAGCAGTTCTTC | CASSDSRDSYEQFF
17 | TRBD1 | . | TRBJ1-4 | TRBV2 | TGTGCCAGCAGTGAATTGAGGGGAGACAGGGGTCGCGAAAAACTGTTTTTT | CASSELRGDRGREKLFF
14 | TRBD1 | . | TRBJ1-4 | TRBV10-2 | TGCGCCAGCACCCGGGACAGAGGAATTGAAAAACTGTTTTTT | CASTRDRGIEKLFF
14 | . | . | TRBJ1-5 | TRBV24-1 | TGTGCCACCAGTGATTTGCAAGAGGATCAGCCCCAGCATTTT | CATSDLQEDQPQHF
16 | . | . | TRBJ1-1 | TRBV29-1 | TGCAGCGTGAGAAGACAGAGAGTGAAAATGAACACTGAAGCTTTCTTT | CSVRRQRVKMNTEAFF
15 | . | . | TRBJ1-2 | TRBV5-1 | TGCGCCAGCAGCTTGGGTCAGGGTGGCAACTATGGCTACACCTTC | CASSLGQGGNYGYTF
17 | . | . | TRBJ2-4 | TRBV11-2 | TGTGCCAGCAGCTTAGTGGACAGACTGGTAGCCAAAAACATTCAGTACTTC | CASSLVDRLVAKNIQYF
13 | TRBD1 | . | TRBJ2-3 | TRBV12-5 | TGTGCTAGTGGTTTGAATAGACAGGGGTCGCAGTATTTT | CASGLNRQGSQYF
15 | TRBD1 | few | TRBJ1-1 | TRBV5-4 | TGTGCCAGCAGCCGGTCCCCTGACAGGGATACTGAAGCTTTCTTT | CASSRSPDRDTEAFF
12 | TRBD1 | . | TRBJ2-5 | TRBV29-1 | TGCAGCGTTGTGGGACAGGCAGAGACCCAGTACTTC | CSVVGQAETQYF
13 | . | . | TRBJ1-2 | TRBV7-9 | TGTGCCAGCAGCTTAGAGGCGGGCTATGGCTACACCTTC | CASSLEAGYGYTF